These T cell receptor beta chains were read from a single sample in a study of T cell responses to AZD1222 COVID-19 vaccine. The method was immunoSEQ multiplex PCR; TCRdb's version includes in-frame clones alone and lacks a portion of them. The sample has roughly 93,000 clones, more than 70% seen once. The sequenced sample was peripheral blood, obtained 28 days after the second AZD1222 dose. These receptors came from an adult who received the AZD1222 COVID-19 vaccine. Each CDR3 is given with its conserved first and last residue.

j_call	v_call	cdr3_aa
TRBJ2-5	TRBV27	CASSSGVLGETQYF
TRBJ2-5	TRBV5-6	CASSLPGPQETQYF
TRBJ1-4	TRBV5-6	CASRRDVGEKLFF
TRBJ1-2	TRBV21-1	CASSKRRFSSPIPLANYGYTF
TRBJ1-2	TRBV5-5	CASSLSGALISGYTF
TRBJ2-7	TRBV24-1	CATSDPPSYEQYF
TRBJ2-3	TRBV28	CASSLDVETTDTQYF
TRBJ1-2	TRBV12-3/TRBV12-4	CASTRGNGGYTF
TRBJ2-7	TRBV18	CASSPNYEQYF
TRBJ2-3	TRBV6-2/TRBV6-3	CASSYPLRVGGNTDTQYF
TRBJ2-3	TRBV9	CASSVGAGSADTQYF
TRBJ2-1	TRBV5-4	CASSASGGRSYNEQFF
TRBJ2-7	TRBV12-3/TRBV12-4	CAVGSEQYF
TRBJ2-5	TRBV5-1	CASSLDHTGGGETQYF
TRBJ1-1	TRBV7-9	CASSLVFQEGAFF
TRBJ1-2	TRBV2	CASSEGVRFYGYTF
TRBJ2-5	TRBV2	CASDFAQETQYF
TRBJ1-2	TRBV16	CASSPTGGRNYGYTF
TRBJ1-2	TRBV13	CASSLEGQGNYGYTF
TRBJ1-4	TRBV7-3	CASTSGGWDEKLFF
TRBJ1-5	TRBV6-1	CASSEILRVASNQPQHF
TRBJ2-5	TRBV7-9	CASSSQDRQETQYF
TRBJ1-2	TRBV2	CASSAFAGRYGYTF
TRBJ2-3	TRBV9	CASSDIGQGSTDTQYF
TRBJ2-7	TRBV6-6	CASSYSMRGAYEQYF
TRBJ2-7	TRBV27	CASGDLRAYEQYF
TRBJ1-4	TRBV7-9	CASSHLRGVIVATNEKLFF
TRBJ1-5	TRBV2	CAGQRPNQPQHF
TRBJ1-2	TRBV24-1	CATSDLAGVGYTF
TRBJ2-7	TRBV19	CASSISGEAYEQYF